This TCR beta chain was found in a study of shared clonotypes between healthy human individuals. In the source study's methods: Junction-only sequences without quality scores were provided by ImmunoSEQ, so filtering was different. Produced via immunoSEQ multiplex PCR; TCRdb's table is partial and in-frame only. V, J and clone size are taken as reported in that table, and D and trimming were inferred from the DNA itself. The sample has fewer than 1.6 million clones, about 98.5% seen once. Study conclusions and caveats: What naive subsets generally showed was a larger estimated richness than memory subsets showed.

Every donor, a Caucasian adult, lived in Nashville, Tennessee. About this clone itself: Its antigen is not identified.

Input material: naive CD4+ T cells sorted from blood. Described subset: CD45RA+ positively selected. The TCR sequence derives from a man younger than 45 in good health.

The CDR3, as DNA: TGTGCCAGCAGTTGGGGGTGGGACAGCTCCTACGAGCAGTACTTC. Protein product: CASSWGWDSSYEQYF. This chain uses TRBV2 with TRBJ2-7; 7 bases fit TRBD1. The CDR3 is made up of 15 amino acids. V lost 5 bases to trimming and J lost 0 bases; unmatched junction nucleotides: 7. Germline CDR1 is SNHLY and CDR2 is FYNNEI.